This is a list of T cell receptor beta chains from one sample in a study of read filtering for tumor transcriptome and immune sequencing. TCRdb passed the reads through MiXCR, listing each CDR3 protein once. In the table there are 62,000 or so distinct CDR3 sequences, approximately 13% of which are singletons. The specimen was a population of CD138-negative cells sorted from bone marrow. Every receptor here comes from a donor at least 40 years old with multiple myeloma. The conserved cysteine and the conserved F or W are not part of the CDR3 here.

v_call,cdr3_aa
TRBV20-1,SAKFRQGNQPQH
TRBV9,ASSVKAANTGELF
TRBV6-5,ASRRTVYNSPLH
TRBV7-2,ASSRPPGLANNNEQS
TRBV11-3,ASSLEDNQPQH
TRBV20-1,SASLSDTQY
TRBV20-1,SARRADTQY
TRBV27,ASSLFGYEQY
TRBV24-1,ATSDRVGLTGELF
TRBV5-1,ASSLMGYESGYT
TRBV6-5,ASSFSALGNSREQY
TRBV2,ASSEKGTRFNNEQF
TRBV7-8,ASSLGSSGGRGSNQPQH
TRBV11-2,AGSSSANEQF
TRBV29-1,SVTAGQETQY
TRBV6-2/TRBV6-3,ATFSGVITDTQY
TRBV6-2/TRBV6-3,ASSRGGAWNTEAF
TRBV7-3,ASSFGQGGYEQF
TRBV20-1,SARKQEQY
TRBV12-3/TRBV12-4,ASSIQGDNQPQH
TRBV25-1,ASSGLPPGSYEQY
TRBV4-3,ASSQTGTSGSLTDTQY
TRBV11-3,ASSNRRTGELF
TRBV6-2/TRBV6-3,ASTDRTGANEQF
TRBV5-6,ASSQTSGNPGETQY
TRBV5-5,ASSIPTGAYYGYT
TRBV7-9,ASSLIFTDGYT
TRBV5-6,ASSLYLRDRDYEQY
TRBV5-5,ASSLVLAGVREQF
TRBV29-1,SVELGQGPSYEQY
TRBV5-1,ASRGTGLDKQY
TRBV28,ASSLLQGPGLAGRNEQF
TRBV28,ASRGTGSLDEQF
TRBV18,ASSPIGTGNTGELF
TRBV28,ASSSEGTSGRETQY
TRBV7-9,ASSFTPYNEQF
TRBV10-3,AISDRSSYEQY
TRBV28,ASSSVVTGVNSGTQY
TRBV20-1,SATPGTSGAYNEQF
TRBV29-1,SVDGTTGAETQY
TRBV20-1,SARDPRQGLKGTQY
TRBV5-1,ASSLAGNTEAF
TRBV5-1,ASSLRGGVGVNEQF
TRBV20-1,SAGTIYEQY
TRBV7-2,ASGLTSGRGDEQF
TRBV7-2,ASSLLAGRNEQF
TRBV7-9,ASSFRSPGLSRALNYGYT
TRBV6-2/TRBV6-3,ASSPQLAGVVTQY
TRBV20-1,SAQRQGAEAF
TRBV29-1,SVDYGVGTQY
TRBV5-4,ASSQGTVSYNEQF
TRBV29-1,SVGGDIDNYGYT
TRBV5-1,ASSLVLGGPSVGPGANVLT
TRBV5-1,ASSPGRGQANYGYT